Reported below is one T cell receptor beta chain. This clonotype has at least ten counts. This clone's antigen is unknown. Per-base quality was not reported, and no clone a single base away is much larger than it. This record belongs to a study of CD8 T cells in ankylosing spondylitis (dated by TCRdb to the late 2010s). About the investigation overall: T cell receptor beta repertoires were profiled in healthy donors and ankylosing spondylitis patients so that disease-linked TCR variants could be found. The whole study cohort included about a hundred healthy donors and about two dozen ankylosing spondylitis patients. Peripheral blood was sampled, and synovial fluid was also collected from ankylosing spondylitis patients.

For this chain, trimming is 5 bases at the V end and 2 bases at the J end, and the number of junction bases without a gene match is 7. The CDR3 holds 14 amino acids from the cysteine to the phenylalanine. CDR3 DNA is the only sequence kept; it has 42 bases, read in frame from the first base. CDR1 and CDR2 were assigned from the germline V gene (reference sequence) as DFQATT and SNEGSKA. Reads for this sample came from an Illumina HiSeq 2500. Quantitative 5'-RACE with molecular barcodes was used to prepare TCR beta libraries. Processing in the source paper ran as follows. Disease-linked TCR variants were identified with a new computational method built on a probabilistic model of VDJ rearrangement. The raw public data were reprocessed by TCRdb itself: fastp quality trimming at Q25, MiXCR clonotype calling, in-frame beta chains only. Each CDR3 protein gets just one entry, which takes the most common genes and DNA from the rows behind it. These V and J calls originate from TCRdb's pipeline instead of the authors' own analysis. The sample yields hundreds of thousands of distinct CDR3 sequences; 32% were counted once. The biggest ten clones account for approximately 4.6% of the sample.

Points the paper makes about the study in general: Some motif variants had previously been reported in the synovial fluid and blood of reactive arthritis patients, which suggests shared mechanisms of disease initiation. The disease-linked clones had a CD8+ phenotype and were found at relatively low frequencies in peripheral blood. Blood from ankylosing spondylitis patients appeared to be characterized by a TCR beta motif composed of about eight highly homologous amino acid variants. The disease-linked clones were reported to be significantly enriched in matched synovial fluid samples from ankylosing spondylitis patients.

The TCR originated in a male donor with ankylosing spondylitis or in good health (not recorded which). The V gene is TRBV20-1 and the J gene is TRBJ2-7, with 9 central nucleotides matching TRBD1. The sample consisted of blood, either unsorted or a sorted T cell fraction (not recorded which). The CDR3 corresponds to CSAEGQGKTYEQYF. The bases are TGCAGTGCTGAGGGACAGGGAAAAACCTACGAGCAGTACTTC.